Presented here are 5 T cell receptor beta chains from one specimen sequenced in a study of blood T cells in healthy people across ages. It was with a sample-barcoded 5' primer and a J-beta primer mix that a second PCR of about 7 to 12 cycles was run. Each CDR3 protein gets one entry after TCRdb re-called the 5' RACE reads with MiXCR. The table lists about 1.1 million distinct CDR3 sequences, roughly two fifths of them singletons. The sample taken for sequencing was blood. These receptors were collected from a man younger than 35 in good health.

The chain joins TRBV6-5 to TRBJ2-1; 7 nucleotides match TRBD1. CDR3 length: 14 residues. Per the germline V gene, CDR1 is MNHEY and CDR2 is SVGAGI. V was clipped by 6 bases and J by 10 bases; unmatched bases: 12. CDR3 sequence (DNA): TGTGCCAGCAGCCAGCGACAGGGCACCTACGAGCAGTTCTTC. It specifies CASSQRQGTYEQFF.

The gene calls are TRBV7-2 and TRBJ2-2; 7 nucleotides line up with TRBD2. Germline CDR1 is SGHTA and CDR2 is FQGNSA. The CDR3 covers 16 residues. Trimming removed 3 bases from V and 3 bases from J; junction bases left unmatched: 7. The CDR3 is CASSLRGGGYTGELFF. CDR3 sequence (DNA): TGTGCCAGCAGCTTGAGGGGCGGGGGTTACACCGGGGAGCTGTTTTTT. The variable domain in full, with the rest retrieved from reference TRBV7-2 and TRBJ2-2, is GAGVSQSPSNKVTEKGKDVELRCDPISGHTALYWYRQSLGQGLEFLIYFQGNSAPDKSGLPSDRFSAERTGGSVSTLTIQRTQQEDSAVYLCASSLRGGGYTGELFFGEGSRLTVL.

On this clonotype itself: This clone may be a read error of a much larger clone one base away. This rearrangement joins TRBV6-5 to TRBJ1-5, with 10 bases identical to TRBD1. In germline, CDR1 is MNHEY, CDR2 SVGAGI. V lost 6 bases, J lost 6 bases, and 5 bases stayed unmatched. CDR3 size: 14 residues. This CDR3 is CASSQGTGVQPQHF. In nucleotides, the CDR3 is TGTGCCAGCAGCCAGGGGACAGGGGTTCAGCCCCAGCATTTT.

The gene calls are TRBV2 and TRBJ1-2; D remains ambiguous. This CDR3 spans 13 amino acids. With 0 bases removed from V and 8 bases from J, the gap between germline ends came to 10 bases. Germline lookup yields CDR1 SNHLY and CDR2 FYNNEI. CDR3 amino acids: CASSEARERGYTF. The CDR3 DNA reads TGTGCCAGCAGTGAAGCTAGAGAGCGGGGCTACACCTTC.

This clonotype was observed a handful of times. This chain joins TRBV4-2 and TRBJ1-4; the D is unclear. The germline V and J ends were trimmed by 1 base and 4 bases, with 10 bases remaining between them. The CDR3 extends over 15 amino acids. Germline V CDR1 and CDR2: LGHNA, YNFKEQ. The CDR3, as DNA: TGTGCCAGCAGCCAAGGGTTCGCGAGTAATGAAAAACTGTTTTTT. The encoded protein is CASSQGFASNEKLFF.